The 4 T cell receptor beta chains below come from one sample, sequenced in a study of cytomegalovirus exposure and HLA in healthy donors. The repertoire was sequenced with immunoSEQ multiplex PCR; TCRdb's copy has only in-frame clones and lacks some. The table shows some 110,000 clones, with approximately 89% occurring only once. The source material was PBMCs. Every receptor here comes from a young man in good health and CMV-seronegative.

The J gene is TRBJ1-2, the V gene TRBV6-6; maybe TRBD1 (5 bases). Germline V gene data show CDR1 as MNHNY and CDR2 as SVGAGI (reference sequence). The CDR3 extends over 14 amino acids. Trimming removed 6 bases at V and 4 bases at J, with 15 bases between. Written as DNA, the CDR3 is TGTGCCAGCAGCCCTGGGGGGTCGGGCTATGGCTACACCTTC. It translates to CASSPGGSGYGYTF.

About this clone: The junction departs from the called germline gene at one end, perhaps through a read error. V is TRBV18 and J is TRBJ1-1, with a tentative D call TRBD1 (5 bases). From germline, CDR1 is KGHSH and CDR2 LQKENI. This CDR3 is built from 12 residues. CDR3 residues: CASSPRETEAFF. CDR3 nucleotide sequence: TGTGCCAGTTCACCCAGGGAAACTGAAGCTTTCTTT.

The chain couples TRBV27 to TRBJ2-1, with a weak D call TRBD1 (5 bases). Germline V gene data show CDR1 as MNHEY and CDR2 as SMNVEV (reference sequence). The germline V and J ends were trimmed by 5 bases and 7 bases, with 18 bases remaining between them. This CDR3 has 15 amino acids. CDR3 nucleotide sequence: TGTGCCAGCAGTACACAGGTACCCCCTAGTAATGAGCAGTTCTTC. This codes for CASSTQVPPSNEQFF.

This sequence joins TRBV28 and TRBJ1-1; 7 positions agree with TRBD1. Germline V gives CDR1 MDHEN, CDR2 SYDVKM. The CDR3 is 17 residues long. Unmatched junction bases numbered 14, after V lost 6 bases and J lost 1 base. The CDR3 DNA reads as TGTGCCAGCAGCCTCCTTCGGACAGGCTCGCGGAACACTGAAGCTTTCTTT. Amino acid sequence: CASSLLRTGSRNTEAFF.